The source of this T cell receptor beta chain is a study of T cell changes during pregnancy in multiple sclerosis. Trimming at V came to 5 bases and at J to 0 bases, leaving 3 bases not matched to a gene. Germline V gene sequence: CDR1 SGHVS, CDR2 FQNEAQ. The CDR3 covers 17 residues. TCRdb's copy holds only in-frame clones and misses some; the assay was immunoSEQ multiplex PCR. The table has about 44,000 clones, 70% to 90% seen once. The genes are TRBV7-8 and TRBJ2-5; 16 bases match TRBD2. The origin of this receptor is a female donor in good health, enrolled as a control in a pregnancy study. The material sequenced was CD8+ T cells from peripheral blood mononuclear cells, taken after pregnancy. The CDR3 sequence is CASSPGLAGGHQETQYF. DNA for the CDR3: TGTGCCAGCAGCCCGGGACTAGCGGGGGGGCACCAAGAGACCCAGTACTTC.